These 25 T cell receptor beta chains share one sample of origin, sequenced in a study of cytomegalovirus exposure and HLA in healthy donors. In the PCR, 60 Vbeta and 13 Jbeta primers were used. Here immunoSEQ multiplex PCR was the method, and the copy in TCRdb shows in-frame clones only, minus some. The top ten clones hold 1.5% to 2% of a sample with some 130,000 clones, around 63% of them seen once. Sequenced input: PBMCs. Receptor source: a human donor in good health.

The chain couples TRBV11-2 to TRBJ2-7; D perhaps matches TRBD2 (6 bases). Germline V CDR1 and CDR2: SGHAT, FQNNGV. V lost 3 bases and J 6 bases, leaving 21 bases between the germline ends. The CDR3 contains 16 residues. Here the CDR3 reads CASSLARWGDPGEQYF. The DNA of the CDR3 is TGTGCCAGCAGCTTGGCCCGCTGGGGGGACCCAGGCGAGCAGTACTTC.

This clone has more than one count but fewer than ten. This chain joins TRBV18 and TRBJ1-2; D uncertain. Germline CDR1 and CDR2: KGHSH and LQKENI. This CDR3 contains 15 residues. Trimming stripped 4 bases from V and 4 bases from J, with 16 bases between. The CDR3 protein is CASSLLDVRGYGYTF. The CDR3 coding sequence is TGTGCCAGCTCACTCCTCGACGTTCGGGGCTATGGCTACACCTTC.

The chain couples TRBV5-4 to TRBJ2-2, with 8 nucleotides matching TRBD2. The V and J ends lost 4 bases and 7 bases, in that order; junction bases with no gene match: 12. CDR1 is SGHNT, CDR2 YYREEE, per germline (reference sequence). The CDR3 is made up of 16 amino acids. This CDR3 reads CASSEKTGRGGGELFF. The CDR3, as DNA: TGTGCCAGCAGCGAGAAAACCGGGAGGGGTGGCGGGGAGCTGTTTTTT.

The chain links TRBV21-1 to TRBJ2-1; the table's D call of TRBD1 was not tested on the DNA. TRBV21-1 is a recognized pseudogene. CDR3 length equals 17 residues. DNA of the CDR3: TGTGCCAGCAGCAAAGAGGCCAGGTCAAGAACTCACAATGAGCAGTTCTTC. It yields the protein CASSKEARSRTHNEQFF.

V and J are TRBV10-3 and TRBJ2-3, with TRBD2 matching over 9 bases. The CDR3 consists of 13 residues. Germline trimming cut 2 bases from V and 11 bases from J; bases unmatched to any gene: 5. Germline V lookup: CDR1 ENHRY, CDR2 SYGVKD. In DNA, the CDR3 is TGTGCCATCAGTGAGAAGACTAGCGGACAGCAGTATTTT. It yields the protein CAISEKTSGQQYF.

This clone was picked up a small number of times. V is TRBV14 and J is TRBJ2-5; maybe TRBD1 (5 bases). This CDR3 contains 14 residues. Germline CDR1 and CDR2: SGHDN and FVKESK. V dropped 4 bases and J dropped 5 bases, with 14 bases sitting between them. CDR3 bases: TGTGCCAGCAGCCTTACCCGGGCAGGGGAGACCCAGTACTTC. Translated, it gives CASSLTRAGETQYF.

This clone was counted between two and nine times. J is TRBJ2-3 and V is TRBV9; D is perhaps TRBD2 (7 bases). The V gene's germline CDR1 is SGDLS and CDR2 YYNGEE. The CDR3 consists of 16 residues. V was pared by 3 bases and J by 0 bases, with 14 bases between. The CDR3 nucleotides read TGTGCCAGCAGCGGCACGGGGGGCACCAGCACAGATACGCAGTATTTT. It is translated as CASSGTGGTSTDTQYF. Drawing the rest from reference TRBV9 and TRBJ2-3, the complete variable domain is DSGVTQTPKHLITATGQRVTLRCSPRSGDLSVYWYQQSLDQGLQFLIQYYNGEERAKGNILERFSAQQFPDLHSELNLSSLELGDSALYFCASSGTGGTSTDTQYFGPGTRLTVL.

Here the CDR3 DNA reads TGCGCCAGCAGTGATAGCGGGATTGGGGCAGATACGCAGTATTTT. It translates to CASSDSGIGADTQYF. This chain uses TRBV10-1 with TRBJ2-3; 8 bases line up with TRBD2. The CDR3 loop spans 15 amino acids. V gave up 3 bases and J gave up 4 bases; unmatched junction bases: 6. Germline loops: CDR1 WNHNN, CDR2 SYGVQD (reference sequence).

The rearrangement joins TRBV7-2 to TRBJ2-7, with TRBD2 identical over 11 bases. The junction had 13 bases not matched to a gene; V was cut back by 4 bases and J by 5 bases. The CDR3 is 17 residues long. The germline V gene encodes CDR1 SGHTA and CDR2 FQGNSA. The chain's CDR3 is CASSSRKVAGGGHEQYF. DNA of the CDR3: TGTGCCAGCAGCTCGCGAAAGGTAGCGGGAGGGGGCCACGAGCAGTACTTC.

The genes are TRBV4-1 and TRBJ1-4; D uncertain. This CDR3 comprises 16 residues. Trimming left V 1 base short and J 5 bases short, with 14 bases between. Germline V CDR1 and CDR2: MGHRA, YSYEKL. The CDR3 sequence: CASSQVWSVRNEKLFF. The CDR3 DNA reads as TGCGCCAGCAGCCAAGTTTGGTCCGTTCGGAATGAAAAACTGTTTTTT.

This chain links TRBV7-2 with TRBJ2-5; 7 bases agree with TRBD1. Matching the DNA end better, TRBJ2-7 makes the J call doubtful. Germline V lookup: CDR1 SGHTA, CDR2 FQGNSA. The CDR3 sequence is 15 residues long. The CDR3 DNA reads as TGTGCCAGCAGCTTAGGGTCAGGGGGCTCCTACGAGCAGTACTTC. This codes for CASSLGSGGSYEQYF.

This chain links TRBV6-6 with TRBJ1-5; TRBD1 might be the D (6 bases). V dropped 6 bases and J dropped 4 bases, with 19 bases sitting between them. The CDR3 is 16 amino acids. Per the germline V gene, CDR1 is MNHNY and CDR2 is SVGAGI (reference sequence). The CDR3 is CASSSRQAVGNQPQHF. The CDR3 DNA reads TGTGCCAGCAGCTCCCGACAGGCCGTCGGAAATCAGCCCCAGCATTTT.

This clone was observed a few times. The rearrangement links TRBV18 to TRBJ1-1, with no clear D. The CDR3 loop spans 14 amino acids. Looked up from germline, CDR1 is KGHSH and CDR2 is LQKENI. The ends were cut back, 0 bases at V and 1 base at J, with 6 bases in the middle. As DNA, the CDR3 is TGTGCCAGCTCACCACCCAGGCAGAACACTGAAGCTTTCTTT. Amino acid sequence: CASSPPRQNTEAFF.

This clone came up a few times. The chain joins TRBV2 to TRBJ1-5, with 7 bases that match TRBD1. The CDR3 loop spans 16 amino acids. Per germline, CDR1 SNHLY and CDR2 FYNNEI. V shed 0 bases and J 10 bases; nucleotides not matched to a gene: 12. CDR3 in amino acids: CASSEALVQGYKPQHF. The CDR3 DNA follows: TGTGCCAGCAGTGAAGCGCTGGTACAGGGGTATAAACCCCAGCATTTT.

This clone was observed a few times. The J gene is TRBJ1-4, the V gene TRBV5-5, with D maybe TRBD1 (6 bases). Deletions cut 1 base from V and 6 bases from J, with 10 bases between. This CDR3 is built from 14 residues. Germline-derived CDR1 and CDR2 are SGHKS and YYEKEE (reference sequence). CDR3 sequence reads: CASSLQGIDEKLFF. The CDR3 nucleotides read TGTGCCAGCAGCTTGCAGGGGATCGATGAAAAACTGTTTTTT.

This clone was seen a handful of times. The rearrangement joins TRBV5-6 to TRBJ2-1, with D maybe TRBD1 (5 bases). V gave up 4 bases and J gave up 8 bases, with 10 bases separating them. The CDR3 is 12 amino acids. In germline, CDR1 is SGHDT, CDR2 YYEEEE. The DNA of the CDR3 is TGTGCCAGCAGCGCCGCAGGGTATGAGCAGTTCTTC. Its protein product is CASSAAGYEQFF.

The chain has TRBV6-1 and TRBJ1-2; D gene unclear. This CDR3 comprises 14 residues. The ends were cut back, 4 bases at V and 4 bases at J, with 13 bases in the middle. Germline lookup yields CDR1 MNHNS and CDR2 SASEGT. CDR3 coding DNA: TGTGCCAGCAGTGTGGGGTCGGGAGTCTATGGCTACACCTTC. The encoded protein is CASSVGSGVYGYTF.

CDR3 sequence (DNA): TGTGCCAGCAGCTTTTCGTGGAGCGGACGCACAGATACGCAGTATTTT. Protein product: CASSFSWSGRTDTQYF. The chain couples TRBV5-4 to TRBJ2-3; possible D gene TRBD2, 5 bases. Germline V gene data show CDR1 as SGHNT and CDR2 as YYREEE (reference sequence). This CDR3 has 16 amino acids. Trimming pared 2 bases from V and 1 base from J, leaving 14 bases between.

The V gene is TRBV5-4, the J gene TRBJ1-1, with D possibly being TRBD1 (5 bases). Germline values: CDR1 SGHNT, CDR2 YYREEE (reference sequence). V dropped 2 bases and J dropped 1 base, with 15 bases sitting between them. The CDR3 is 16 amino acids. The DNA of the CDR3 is TGTGCCAGCAGCTTTGGGCGGGGCGGGGCGAACACTGAAGCTTTCTTT. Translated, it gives CASSFGRGGANTEAFF.

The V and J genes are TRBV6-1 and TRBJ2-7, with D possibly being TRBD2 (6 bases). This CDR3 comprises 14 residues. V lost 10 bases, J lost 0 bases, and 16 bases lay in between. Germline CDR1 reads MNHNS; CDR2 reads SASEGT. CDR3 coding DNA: TGTGCCACCACTCTAGCGCGGGCCTCCTACGAGCAGTACTTC. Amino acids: CATTLARASYEQYF.

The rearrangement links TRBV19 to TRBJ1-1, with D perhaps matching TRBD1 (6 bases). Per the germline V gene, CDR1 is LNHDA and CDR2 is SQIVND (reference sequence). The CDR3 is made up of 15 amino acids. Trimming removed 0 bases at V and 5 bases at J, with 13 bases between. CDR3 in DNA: TGTGCCAGTAGTATAGAAGGTCAGGGGCCGACTGAAGCTTTCTTT. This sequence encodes CASSIEGQGPTEAFF.

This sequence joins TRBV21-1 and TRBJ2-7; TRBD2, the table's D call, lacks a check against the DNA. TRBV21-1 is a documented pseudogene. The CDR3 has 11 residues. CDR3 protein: CASNRAGEQYF. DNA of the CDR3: TGTGCCAGCAATCGGGCGGGGGAGCAGTACTTC.

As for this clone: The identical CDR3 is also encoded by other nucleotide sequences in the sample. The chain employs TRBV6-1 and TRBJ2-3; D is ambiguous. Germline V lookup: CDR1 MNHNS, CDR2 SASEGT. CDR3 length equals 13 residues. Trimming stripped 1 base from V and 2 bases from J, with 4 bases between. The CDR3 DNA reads TGTGCCAGCAGTGAAGTATACACAGATACGCAGTATTTT. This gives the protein CASSEVYTDTQYF.

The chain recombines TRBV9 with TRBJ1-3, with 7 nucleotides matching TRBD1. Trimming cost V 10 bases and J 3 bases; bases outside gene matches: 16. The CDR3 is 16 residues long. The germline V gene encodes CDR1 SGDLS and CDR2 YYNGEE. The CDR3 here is CALPRGQGGVGNTIYF. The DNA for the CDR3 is TGTGCCCTACCCCGGGGTCAGGGGGGAGTTGGAAACACCATATATTTT.

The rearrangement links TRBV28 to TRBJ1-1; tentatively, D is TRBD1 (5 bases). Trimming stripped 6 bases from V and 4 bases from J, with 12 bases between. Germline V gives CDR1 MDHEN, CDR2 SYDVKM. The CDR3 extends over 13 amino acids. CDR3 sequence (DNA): TGTGCCAGCAGCCCCCCGGGGGTCACTGAAGCTTTCTTT. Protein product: CASSPPGVTEAFF.